A selection of T cell receptor beta chains follows, all from one sample in a study of cytomegalovirus exposure and HLA in healthy donors. Assay: immunoSEQ multiplex PCR; the TCRdb copy retains only in-frame clones and omits some. The sample records some 140,000 clones, 55% to 80% being singletons. The sequenced material came from PBMCs. The receptors come from a middle-aged woman in good health and CMV-seronegative. The CDR3 runs from the conserved cysteine through the conserved F or W. The D gene is left open where the match is weak. Only part of the rows carry a size: once, few, many, or a class if the clone is expanded.

d_gene: .
j_gene: TRBJ2-3
len: 16
abundance: .
v_gene: TRBV7-8
CDR3nt: TGTGCCAGCAGCTCCAGTCCACTAGTGTTGGTAGATACGCAGTATTTT
CDR3aa: CASSSSPLVLVDTQYF

d_gene: .
j_gene: TRBJ2-2
len: 13
abundance: few
v_gene: TRBV27
CDR3nt: TGTGCCAGCAGTTTCCCAGGGTACGGGGAGCTGTTTTTT
CDR3aa: CASSFPGYGELFF

d_gene: TRBD1
j_gene: TRBJ1-6
len: 15
abundance: .
v_gene: TRBV5-1
CDR3nt: TGCGCCAGCAGCTTGGCGGGACAGGGGGCTTCACCCCTCCACTTT
CDR3aa: CASSLAGQGASPLHF

d_gene: .
j_gene: TRBJ2-3
len: 16
abundance: .
v_gene: TRBV6-6
CDR3nt: TGTGCCAGCAGTTACTCCGGAGGAGGGACCACAGATACGCAGTATTTT
CDR3aa: CASSYSGGGTTDTQYF

d_gene: .
j_gene: TRBJ2-3
len: 15
abundance: .
v_gene: TRBV2
CDR3nt: TGTGCCAGCAGTGTCGGGACCCACAGGGTAGATACGCAGTATTTT
CDR3aa: CASSVGTHRVDTQYF

d_gene: TRBD1
j_gene: TRBJ1-1
len: 15
abundance: .
v_gene: TRBV5-6
CDR3nt: TGTGCCAGCAGCGCGACCGGGACAGAGAACACTGAAGCTTTCTTT
CDR3aa: CASSATGTENTEAFF

d_gene: .
j_gene: TRBJ2-1
len: 14
abundance: .
v_gene: TRBV10-3
CDR3nt: TGTGCCATCAGTAGCGGTCCCGCCTACAATGAGCAGTTCTTC
CDR3aa: CAISSGPAYNEQFF

d_gene: .
j_gene: TRBJ2-5
len: 14
abundance: .
v_gene: TRBV11-1
CDR3nt: TGTGCCAGCAGCTTTGTGGCAGGGTCTGAGACCCAGTACTTC
CDR3aa: CASSFVAGSETQYF

d_gene: .
j_gene: TRBJ2-7
len: 15
abundance: .
v_gene: TRBV10-3
CDR3nt: TGTGCCATCAGCCAAGAAGGGGGTTTAACCTACGAGCAGTACTTC
CDR3aa: CAISQEGGLTYEQYF

d_gene: TRBD1
j_gene: TRBJ1-2
len: 14
abundance: few
v_gene: TRBV10-3
CDR3nt: TGTGCCATCAGCCGGACAGGGGGGAACTATGGCTACACCTTC
CDR3aa: CAISRTGGNYGYTF

d_gene: .
j_gene: TRBJ1-1
len: 13
abundance: .
v_gene: TRBV6-5
CDR3nt: TGTGCCAGCAGACCTGACATTTCCACTGAAGCTTTCTTT
CDR3aa: CASRPDISTEAFF

d_gene: .
j_gene: TRBJ2-2
len: 16
abundance: .
v_gene: TRBV6-5
CDR3nt: TGTGCCAGCAGTTACGATGGCGGGGAGAGGACCGGGGAGCTGTTTTTT
CDR3aa: CASSYDGGERTGELFF

d_gene: TRBD1
j_gene: TRBJ1-6
len: 14
abundance: .
v_gene: TRBV7-9
CDR3nt: TGTGCCAGCAGCAACAGGACAGGGAATTCACCCCTCCACTTT
CDR3aa: CASSNRTGNSPLHF

d_gene: .
j_gene: TRBJ2-3
len: 17
abundance: .
v_gene: TRBV4-2
CDR3nt: TGTGCCAGCAGCCAAGGGGCTCGGGGGACCGGGAGTATGACGCAGTATTTT
CDR3aa: CASSQGARGTGSMTQYF

d_gene: TRBD1
j_gene: TRBJ1-1
len: 11
abundance: .
v_gene: TRBV6-1
CDR3nt: TGTGCCAGCGATTTGACAGGGCAAGCTTTCTTT
CDR3aa: CASDLTGQAFF

d_gene: TRBD1
j_gene: TRBJ1-2
len: 13
abundance: .
v_gene: TRBV4-1
CDR3nt: TGCGCCAGCAGTGAGGACAGGGTCTGTGGCTACACCTTC
CDR3aa: CASSEDRVCGYTF

d_gene: TRBD1
j_gene: TRBJ2-3
len: 16
abundance: few
v_gene: TRBV5-1
CDR3nt: TGCGCCAGCAGCTTAGAGGGGGCGTTAAGGGCAGATACGCAGTATTTT
CDR3aa: CASSLEGALRADTQYF

d_gene: TRBD2
j_gene: TRBJ2-3
len: 13
abundance: .
v_gene: TRBV7-3
CDR3nt: TGTGCCAGCCGGGGGGGCCTTGGAGATACGCAGTATTTT
CDR3aa: CASRGGLGDTQYF

d_gene: .
j_gene: TRBJ2-2
len: 16
abundance: .
v_gene: TRBV7-6
CDR3nt: TGTGCCAGCAGCTTAGGGACAGCTATGAACACCGGGGAGCTGTTTTTT
CDR3aa: CASSLGTAMNTGELFF

d_gene: .
j_gene: TRBJ1-1
len: 13
abundance: few
v_gene: TRBV7-3
CDR3nt: TGTGCCAGCAGCTCTACAGGGAACACTGAAGCTTTCTTT
CDR3aa: CASSSTGNTEAFF

d_gene: .
j_gene: TRBJ1-1
len: 13
abundance: .
v_gene: TRBV6-5
CDR3nt: TGTGCCAGCAGGAGAGGACAGAACACTGAAGCTTTCTTT
CDR3aa: CASRRGQNTEAFF

d_gene: .
j_gene: TRBJ2-7
len: 14
abundance: few
v_gene: TRBV18
CDR3nt: TGTGCCAGCTGCTTACGGAGGGAAAGTTACGAGCAGTACTTC
CDR3aa: CASCLRRESYEQYF

d_gene: .
j_gene: TRBJ1-4
len: 15
abundance: many
v_gene: TRBV28
CDR3nt: TGTGCCAGCAGTTTCAGCCTAGTAGCTAATGAAAAACTGTTTTTT
CDR3aa: CASSFSLVANEKLFF

d_gene: .
j_gene: TRBJ1-4
len: 13
abundance: .
v_gene: TRBV7-2
CDR3nt: TGTGCCAGCAGACCCGGAACTAATGAAAAACTGTTTTTT
CDR3aa: CASRPGTNEKLFF

d_gene: TRBD1
j_gene: TRBJ2-2
len: 16
abundance: .
v_gene: TRBV5-1
CDR3nt: TGCGCCAGCAGCTTCCCGGGACAGGAGCCAACCGGGGAGCTGTTTTTT
CDR3aa: CASSFPGQEPTGELFF

d_gene: TRBD1
j_gene: TRBJ1-4
len: 15
abundance: .
v_gene: TRBV5-5
CDR3nt: TGTGCCAGCAGCTCGAGGACAGGTCCTAATGAAAAACTGTTTTTT
CDR3aa: CASSSRTGPNEKLFF

d_gene: .
j_gene: TRBJ1-1
len: 15
abundance: .
v_gene: TRBV5-1
CDR3nt: TGCGCCAGCAGCTTGAATACGGTGATGAACACTGAAGCTTTCTTT
CDR3aa: CASSLNTVMNTEAFF

d_gene: .
j_gene: TRBJ2-1
len: 16
abundance: few
v_gene: TRBV5-1
CDR3nt: TGCGCCAGCAGCTTTCAGGGCATGGGATCCTACAATGAGCAGTTCTTC
CDR3aa: CASSFQGMGSYNEQFF

d_gene: .
j_gene: TRBJ1-1
len: 15
abundance: once
v_gene: TRBV28
CDR3nt: TGTGCCAGCAGTTTTTACAGGGCGGACGGCACTGAAGCTTTCTTT
CDR3aa: CASSFYRADGTEAFF

d_gene: .
j_gene: TRBJ1-6
len: 18
abundance: few
v_gene: TRBV4-1
CDR3nt: TGCGCCAGCAGCCCAATCAGGAGGAGTAGCTCCTATAATTCACCCCTCCACTTT
CDR3aa: CASSPIRRSSSYNSPLHF

d_gene: .
j_gene: TRBJ1-5
len: 14
abundance: .
v_gene: TRBV28
CDR3nt: TGTGCCAGCAGCATCACAGGTAGCAATCAGCCCCAGCATTTT
CDR3aa: CASSITGSNQPQHF

d_gene: .
j_gene: TRBJ2-1
len: 11
abundance: .
v_gene: TRBV7-9
CDR3nt: TGTGCCAGCAGCTTAGAGGGAGTACAGTTCTTC
CDR3aa: CASSLEGVQFF

d_gene: TRBD1
j_gene: TRBJ2-3
len: 17
abundance: .
v_gene: TRBV18
CDR3nt: TGTGCCAGCTCACCACGTGCGGGACAGGGGGGACCAGATACGCAGTATTTT
CDR3aa: CASSPRAGQGGPDTQYF

d_gene: .
j_gene: TRBJ1-2
len: 14
abundance: few
v_gene: TRBV4-1
CDR3nt: TGCGCCAGCAGCCAAGTTGCAGTCACCTATGGCTACACCTTC
CDR3aa: CASSQVAVTYGYTF

d_gene: .
j_gene: TRBJ1-1
len: 18
abundance: once
v_gene: TRBV19
CDR3nt: TGTGCCAGTAGTTTTTCCTCGACGTTCACTATCATGAACACTGAAGCTTTCTTT
CDR3aa: CASSFSSTFTIMNTEAFF

d_gene: .
j_gene: TRBJ1-1
len: 15
abundance: few
v_gene: TRBV5-1
CDR3nt: TGCGCCAGCAGCAGGGGGGGTTCGGGGGACACTGAAGCTTTCTTT
CDR3aa: CASSRGGSGDTEAFF

d_gene: TRBD2
j_gene: TRBJ2-1
len: 17
abundance: .
v_gene: TRBV5-1
CDR3nt: TGCGCCAGCAGCTCTAGACTAGCGGGGGGGTCCTACAATGAGCAGTTCTTC
CDR3aa: CASSSRLAGGSYNEQFF

d_gene: TRBD1
j_gene: TRBJ1-1
len: 16
abundance: .
v_gene: TRBV2
CDR3nt: TGTGCCAGCAGTGAGGGACAGGGGCCTCTGAACACTGAAGCTTTCTTT
CDR3aa: CASSEGQGPLNTEAFF

d_gene: TRBD1
j_gene: TRBJ1-6
len: 16
abundance: few
v_gene: TRBV2
CDR3nt: TGTGCCAGCAGTGAGGACAGGGGACCGAATAATTCACCCCTCCACTTT
CDR3aa: CASSEDRGPNNSPLHF

d_gene: TRBD1
j_gene: TRBJ1-6
len: 16
abundance: .
v_gene: TRBV29-1
CDR3nt: TGCAGCGTGGACGGACAGGGCCTCTCCTATAATTCACCCCTCCACTTT
CDR3aa: CSVDGQGLSYNSPLHF

d_gene: TRBD2
j_gene: TRBJ2-5
len: 15
abundance: few
v_gene: TRBV5-6
CDR3nt: TGTGCCAGCAGCGGGATAGCGGGGGGACAAGAGACCCAGTACTTC
CDR3aa: CASSGIAGGQETQYF

d_gene: TRBD1
j_gene: TRBJ1-2
len: 14
abundance: .
v_gene: TRBV6-6
CDR3nt: TGTGCCAGCAGCGAAACAGGGGTTAACTATGGCTACACCTTC
CDR3aa: CASSETGVNYGYTF

d_gene: TRBD1
j_gene: TRBJ1-1
len: 14
abundance: .
v_gene: TRBV7-6
CDR3nt: TGTGCCAGCAGCTTGGGACAGGGGGTCACTGAAGCTTTCTTT
CDR3aa: CASSLGQGVTEAFF